This T cell receptor (beta chain) is drawn from a study of CD8 T cells in Susac syndrome (dated by TCRdb to 2018 to 2020). As for the study more broadly: Whether CD8+ T cell activation and differentiation in Susac syndrome was antigen driven was tested using repertoire sequencing.

RNA was extracted with the RNeasy kit and roughly 0.45 to 1 ug was reverse transcribed using random hexamers. The immunoSEQ multiplex PCR assay, covering 54 Vbeta and 13 Jbeta segments, was used to amplify TCR beta CDR3 regions. To correct PCR amplification bias, a synthetic template baseline was used for both primer optimization and computational correction. The original methods were these. Reads were annotated to V, D and J genes per IMGT and analyzed with immunoSEQ Analyzer, keeping only productive sequences. Clonality was computed as one minus Shannon entropy normalized by log2 of the number of productive unique sequences. For each patient and control, public and private clones were evaluated within the 100 most prevalent clones. Clones were defined as Susac-specific if absent from the healthy and MS cohorts, from 1052 published viral clones and from other ImmuneACCESS disease sequences. Using fastp trimming at Q25 and MiXCR clonotype assembly, TCRdb reanalyzed the public sequencing data and kept in-frame beta chains. Each CDR3 protein appears once, grouped with its most common genes and DNA. These V and J calls originate from TCRdb's pipeline instead of the authors' own analysis. Within this sample are some 200,000 distinct CDR3 sequences, with roughly 96% of them counted one time only. 0.093% of the sample comes from the top ten.

Broad study findings and their caveats: The study acknowledged that relatively few individuals were included in the TCR sequencing and HLA analysis.

In regard to this clonotype: Its antigen specificity is not known. Base quality data are lacking; no much larger clone is found one base away.

Peripheral blood CD8+ and CD4+ T cells from healthy donors, Susac syndrome patients and multiple sclerosis patients were profiled by high-throughput TCR beta sequencing. Multiple sclerosis controls were treatment-naive patients with stable or active relapsing-remitting disease fulfilling revised McDonald criteria. Bulk CD8+ and CD4+ T cells were purified by magnetic negative isolation, whereas CD8+ TEMRA cells were enriched by FACS. Blood was drawn into EDTA tubes, processed within 24 hours, and PBMCs were isolated by density gradient centrifugation. PBMCs destined for TCR sequencing were cryopreserved in liquid nitrogen and later thawed in a 37 °C water bath. Purity of sorted or isolated CD4+, CD8+ and CD8+ TEMRA cells was at least 90%. The germline V gene (reference sequence) sets CDR1 to LNHDA and CDR2 to SQIVND. The CDR3 starts with the cysteine, ends with the phenylalanine, and has 13 residues. Only the CDR3 region is kept as DNA, spanning 39 bases read in frame from base 1. Clipping removes 5 bases from V and 6 bases from J, with 6 as the unmatched junction base count.

Sequences were obtained from CD4+ T cells from PBMCs. The chain is made from TRBV19 and TRBJ1-1; 7 bases in the middle match TRBD1. The receptor's source is a human donor with multiple sclerosis. CDR3 reads: CASSHRGGPEAFF. The base sequence is TGTGCCAGTAGTCACAGGGGAGGGCCTGAAGCTTTCTTT.